The clone carrying this T cell receptor (beta chain) is a singleton in its sample. This CDR3 is built from 14 residues. CDR1 WNHNN and CDR2 SYGVQD come from the germline V gene (reference sequence). Between the trimmed V and J ends, which lost 2 bases and 5 bases, there was a span of 9 bases. This entry comes from a study of control samples from healthy donors and cancer patients. Generated by immunoSEQ multiplex PCR, the TCRdb table keeps only in-frame clones and is missing some. The table includes about 100,000 clones, about 88% detected once. The source material was blood. The chain joins TRBV10-1 to TRBJ2-2; a possible D gene is TRBD1 (6 bases). This receptor was obtained from a woman aged 50 to 65 in good health. This chain's CDR3 is CASSEQTGTGELFF. CDR3 bases: TGCGCCAGCAGTGAGCAGACAGGTACCGGGGAGCTGTTTTTT.